A selection of T cell receptor beta chains follows, all from one sample in a study of early T cells in non-severe SARS-CoV-2 infection. Using its own MiXCR run on the 5' RACE reads, TCRdb lists one record per CDR3 protein. The table includes more than 35,000 distinct CDR3 sequences, roughly 5.7% detected once. Sequenced material: whole blood. The receptors derive from an adult who was a healthcare worker with PCR-confirmed SARS-CoV-2 infection or an uninfected control (not recorded which). The CDR3 runs from the conserved cysteine through the conserved F or W. D genes are given only for firm matches. The size of a clone is reported for some rows only, either as once, few or many, or as a class for expanded clones.

V gene	D gene	clone size	J gene	CDR3 DNA	CDR3 protein
TRBV27	.	few	TRBJ2-7	TGTGCCAGCAGTTTAAAAGCGGCGGGGCCATACGAGCAGTACTTC	CASSLKAAGPYEQYF
TRBV3-1	.	few	TRBJ2-7	TGTGCCAGCAGCCAAGTGGCTTCCGAGCAGTACTTC	CASSQVASEQYF
TRBV14	.	many	TRBJ2-7	TGTGCCAGCAGCCAATTTGGGGACTTCTTGTACGAGCAGTACTTC	CASSQFGDFLYEQYF
TRBV18	.	.	TRBJ1-1	TGTGCCAGCTCACCAATCAAGGTGGATAACACTGAAGCTTTCTTT	CASSPIKVDNTEAFF
TRBV5-1	TRBD2	few	TRBJ2-6	TGCGCCAGCAGCCTGGAGGGACTAGCGGGAGCGGCAGGGGCCAACGTCCTGACTTTC	CASSLEGLAGAAGANVLTF
TRBV3-2	.	.	TRBJ2-1	TGTGCCGAAGGGGACAATGAGCAGTTCTTC	CAEGDNEQFF
TRBV20-1	.	many	TRBJ2-1	TGCAGTGCTAGAGATTTGGCTAGCGTATACAATGAGCAGTTCTTC	CSARDLASVYNEQFF
TRBV30	.	many	TRBJ2-1	TGTGCCTGGAGTGTATCCGGGGCAAGCTCCAATGAGCAGTTCTTC	CAWSVSGASSNEQFF
TRBV5-1	.	few	TRBJ2-3	TGCGCCAGCAGCTTGGCCGGGGTCCCAGATACGCAGTATTTT	CASSLAGVPDTQYF
TRBV7-6	.	.	TRBJ1-5	TGTGCCAGCAGTCCAGGGGTCAATCAGCCCCAGCATTTT	CASSPGVNQPQHF
TRBV20-1	.	many	TRBJ1-2	TGCAGTGCCGCATCTCGGGGGAACTATGGCTACACCTTC	CSAASRGNYGYTF
TRBV11-3	.	many	TRBJ2-1	TGTGCCAGCAGCTTACGGGCGGCTTACAATGAGCAGTTCTTC	CASSLRAAYNEQFF
TRBV14	.	.	TRBJ2-7	TGTGCCAGCAGCCAAGGCCGGGACTGGACTAAGTGGGAGCAGTACTTC	CASSQGRDWTKWEQYF
TRBV30	TRBD1	many	TRBJ1-1	TGTGCCGAGCGACAGGGTTCCACTGAAGCTTTCTTT	CAERQGSTEAFF
TRBV9	.	.	TRBJ1-3	TGTGCCAGCAGCCCTAATCAGGGACACTCTGGAAACACCATATATTTT	CASSPNQGHSGNTIYF
TRBV15	TRBD2	many	TRBJ2-1	TGTGCCACCAGCAGAGGGGGACTAGAACGCAATGAGCAGTTCTTC	CATSRGGLERNEQFF
TRBV15	.	.	TRBJ2-1	TGTGCCACCAGCGGGCACATTGACAATGAGCAGTTCTTC	CATSGHIDNEQFF
TRBV10-3	TRBD1	few	TRBJ1-1	TGTGCCATCAGTGCCGGACAGGGAAACACTGAAGCTTTCTTT	CAISAGQGNTEAFF
TRBV28	.	.	TRBJ2-7	TGTGCCAGCATGACTTCCTACGAGCAGTACTTC	CASMTSYEQYF
TRBV28	TRBD2	few	TRBJ2-7	TGTGCCAGCAGCGCATTAATGGCGGCGGGGGGCGAGCAGTACTTC	CASSALMAAGGEQYF
TRBV2	.	few	TRBJ2-5	TGTGCCAGCAGGCGACAGATACAAGAGACCCAGTACTTC	CASRRQIQETQYF
TRBV20-1	.	few	TRBJ2-1	TGCAGTGCTAGACATACAGGGGGTGTCTCACCTAGCGGGGCTTACAATGAGCAGTTCTTC	CSARHTGGVSPSGAYNEQFF
TRBV11-2	TRBD2	few	TRBJ2-7	TGTGCCAGCAGCTCCCTACTAGCGGGGAGCTCCTACGAGCAGTACTTC	CASSSLLAGSSYEQYF
TRBV11-1	TRBD2	many	TRBJ2-5	TGTGCCAGCAGCCCGGGACTAGCGGGACGAAACCAAGAGACCCAGTACTTC	CASSPGLAGRNQETQYF
TRBV28	TRBD2	.	TRBJ2-4	TGTGCCAGCAGTTTTACGGGACTAGAAGTTCAGTACTTC	CASSFTGLEVQYF
TRBV14	.	few	TRBJ2-2	TGTGCCAGCAGCCAAGGCAGCTTGAACACCGGGGAGCTGTTTTTT	CASSQGSLNTGELFF
TRBV18	.	.	TRBJ1-1	TGTGTCAGCTCACCAGGTAGGAACACTGAAGCTTTCTTT	CVSSPGRNTEAFF
TRBV14	TRBD2	.	TRBJ2-1	TGTGCCAGCAGCCAGCGGAGCGGGAGGGTCGGCTATGAGCAGTTCTTC	CASSQRSGRVGYEQFF
TRBV7-6	.	.	TRBJ2-1	TGTGCCAGCAGTAATCCAAAGGGGACATACTCCTACAATGAGCAGTTCTTC	CASSNPKGTYSYNEQFF
TRBV4-3	.	many	TRBJ2-4	TGCGCCAGCAGCCAAGATTTTGGGGGGGCGGTCAAAAACATTCAGTACTTC	CASSQDFGGAVKNIQYF
TRBV5-8	.	many	TRBJ2-7	TGTGCCAGCGGATTAGAATGGGCGCCAACATTTATATACGAGCAGTACTTC	CASGLEWAPTFIYEQYF
TRBV10-2	TRBD1	few	TRBJ2-1	TGCGCCAGCAGTATCAGGACAGGGGGGGGATACAATGAGCAGTTCTTC	CASSIRTGGGYNEQFF
TRBV20-1	.	.	TRBJ1-2	TGCAGTGCTACAGGGGATGGAGGCTACACCTTC	CSATGDGGYTF
TRBV11-2	.	few	TRBJ1-6	TGTGCCAGCAGCCCCGCGGGGGGCTCACCCCTCCACTTT	CASSPAGGSPLHF
TRBV13	.	few	TRBJ1-3	TGTGCCAGCAGCCCGTACAGATCTGGAAACACCATATATTTT	CASSPYRSGNTIYF
TRBV5-5	TRBD1	many	TRBJ2-7	TGTGCCAGCAGACCTTCCGGGACAGACTCCTACGAGCAGTACTTC	CASRPSGTDSYEQYF
TRBV20-1	.	.	TRBJ2-1	TGCAGTGCCCGACCCAGGATCTACAATGAGCAGTTCTTC	CSARPRIYNEQFF
TRBV5-4	.	few	TRBJ2-2	TGTGCCAGCAGCTTCGGGTACACCGGGGAGCTGTTTTTT	CASSFGYTGELFF
TRBV27	.	.	TRBJ2-6	TGTGCCAGCAGTCCTTTCGCACCGAGAGGCTTGGCCAACGTCCTGACTTTC	CASSPFAPRGLANVLTF
TRBV30	.	many	TRBJ1-5	TGTGCCTGGAGTGAGGCGGTGGGGCAGCCCCAGCATTTT	CAWSEAVGQPQHF
TRBV2	TRBD1	many	TRBJ2-7	TGTGCCAGCAGTGGGACAGGGCTCTACGAGCAGTACTTC	CASSGTGLYEQYF
TRBV5-1	TRBD2	many	TRBJ2-3	TGCGCCAGCACGGGGACTAGCGGGAACGGTGGAGATACGCAGTATTTT	CASTGTSGNGGDTQYF
TRBV7-9	.	many	TRBJ2-5	TGTGCCAGCAGCTCCGAGGGGTACCAAGAGACCCAGTACTTC	CASSSEGYQETQYF
TRBV10-3	.	many	TRBJ2-7	TGTGCCATCAGTGAGTCCCAGGGATGGTCCTACGAGCAGTACTTC	CAISESQGWSYEQYF
TRBV28	.	.	TRBJ1-2	TGTGCCAGCAGGGGGTGGCAGATGGATGGCTACACCTTC	CASRGWQMDGYTF
TRBV18	.	many	TRBJ1-1	TGTGCCAGCTCACTACAGGACACTGAAGCTTTCTTT	CASSLQDTEAFF
TRBV18	.	many	TRBJ2-7	TGTGCCAGCTCACGGTCCCCGGACTACGAGCAGTACTTC	CASSRSPDYEQYF
TRBV7-2	TRBD2	many	TRBJ2-3	TGTGCCAGCAGCTTTGTAGCGGGAGAGGCGGATACGCAGTATTTT	CASSFVAGEADTQYF
TRBV6-2/TRBV6-3	.	few	TRBJ2-5	TGTGCCAGCAGTTCTCCAACAGGGAGGGGGAAGACCCAGTACTTC	CASSSPTGRGKTQYF
TRBV3-1	.	many	TRBJ1-4	TGTGCCAGCAGCCAAGCAGAAGAAAAACTGTTTTTT	CASSQAEEKLFF
TRBV6-6	.	many	TRBJ1-5	TGTGCCAGCGATGAAAGACACCAGCCCCAGCATTTT	CASDERHQPQHF
TRBV6-6	.	many	TRBJ2-1	TGTGCCAGCAGTTACGGAACGCTAGTTTTACACAATGAGCAGTTCTTC	CASSYGTLVLHNEQFF
TRBV2	.	many	TRBJ2-7	TGTGCCAGCAGTGAGTGGGGGTATGAGCAGTACTTC	CASSEWGYEQYF
TRBV11-2	.	.	TRBJ2-4	TGTGCCAGCAGCTTAGGTGGTTCTGAAAACATTCAGTACTTC	CASSLGGSENIQYF